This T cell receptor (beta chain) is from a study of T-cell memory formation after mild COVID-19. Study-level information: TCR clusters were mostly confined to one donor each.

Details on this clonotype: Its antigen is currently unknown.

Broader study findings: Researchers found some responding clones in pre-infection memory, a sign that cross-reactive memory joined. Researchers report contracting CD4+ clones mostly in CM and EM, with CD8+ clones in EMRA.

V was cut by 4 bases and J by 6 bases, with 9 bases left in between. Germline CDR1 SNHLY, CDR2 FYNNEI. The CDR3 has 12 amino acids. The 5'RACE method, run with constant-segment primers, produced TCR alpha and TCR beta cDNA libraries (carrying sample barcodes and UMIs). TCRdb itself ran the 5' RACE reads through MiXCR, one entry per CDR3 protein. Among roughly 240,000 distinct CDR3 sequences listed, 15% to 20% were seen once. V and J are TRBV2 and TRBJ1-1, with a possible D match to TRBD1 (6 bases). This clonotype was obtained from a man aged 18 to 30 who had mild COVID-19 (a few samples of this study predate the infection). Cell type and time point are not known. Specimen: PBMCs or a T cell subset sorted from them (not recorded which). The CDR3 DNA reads TGTGCCAGCAGTGTGCGGGGGCCTGAAGCTTTCTTT. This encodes CASSVRGPEAFF.